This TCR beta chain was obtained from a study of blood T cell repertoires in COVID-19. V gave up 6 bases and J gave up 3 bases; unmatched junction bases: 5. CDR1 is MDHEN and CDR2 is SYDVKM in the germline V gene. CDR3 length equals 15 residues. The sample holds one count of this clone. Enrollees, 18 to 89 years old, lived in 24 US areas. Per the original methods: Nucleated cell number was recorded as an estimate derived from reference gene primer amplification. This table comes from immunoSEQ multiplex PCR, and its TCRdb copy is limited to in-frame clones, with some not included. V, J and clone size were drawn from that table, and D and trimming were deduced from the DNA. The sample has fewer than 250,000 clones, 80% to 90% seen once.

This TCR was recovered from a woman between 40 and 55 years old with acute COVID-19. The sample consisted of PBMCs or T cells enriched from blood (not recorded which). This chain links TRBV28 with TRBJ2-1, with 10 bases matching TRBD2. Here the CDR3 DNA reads TGTGCCAGCAGCTGGACTAGCGGATACTACAATGAGCAGTTCTTC. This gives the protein CASSWTSGYYNEQFF.